This record looks at one T cell receptor beta chain sequence and its context. Its matching antigen is unknown. Regarding treatment: about 20 received Ad26.COV2.S at low or high dose, single or two shots; 5 received placebo; per-sample allocation not given. Sampling was performed 63 days after the first vaccine or placebo injection. This record comes from a study of Ad26.COV2.S vaccination and SARS-CoV-2 variants. Study-level background: Administration of Ad26.COV2.S was intramuscular, either once or twice 56 days apart.

Here immunoSEQ multiplex PCR was the method, and the copy in TCRdb shows in-frame clones only, minus some. Among hundreds of thousands of clones listed, more than 70% were seen once. General study points: Analytic work on TCR breadth and depth might have understated the full extent of total T cell responses. Placebo recipients trailed vaccine recipients in spike-specific TCR breadth.

This receptor was obtained from a person aged 18 to 65 who received the Ad26.COV2.S COVID-19 vaccine or a placebo. The sample was peripheral blood, taken in a trial of Ad26.COV2.S vaccine versus placebo.

In DNA, the CDR3 is TGTGCCAGCAGCTTAGCGCGGACTACCGAAGAGGCCAAAAACATTCAGTACTTC. Encoded protein: CASSLARTTEEAKNIQYF. The chain carries TRBV7-9 and TRBJ2-4; tentative D call: TRBD2 (6 bases). Between the trimmed V and J ends, which lost 0 bases and 1 base, there was a span of 16 bases. Germline V gene sequence: CDR1 SEHNR, CDR2 FQNEAQ (reference sequence). CDR3 length: 18 amino acids.